What follows describes a single T cell receptor (beta chain). Its target antigen remains unknown. Base qualities are not recorded, but no much larger clone differs from it by a single base. The CDR3 spans 13 residues, from the cysteine through the phenylalanine. Kept here is only the CDR3 DNA, which spans 39 bases and is read in frame from base 1. Reading the germline V gene (reference sequence) gives CDR1 DFQATT and CDR2 SNEGSKA. The library was generated by 5' RACE. Sequencing relied on an Illumina HiSeq 2500. A second about 7 to 11 cycle PCR used a sample-barcoded 5' primer and a J-beta primer mix. A unique molecular identifier was introduced onto each TCR beta cDNA molecule by a template-switch 5' adaptor carrying 12 random nucleotides. Each sample yielded at least 2.5 million CDR3-containing paired-end reads. The Mint cDNA synthesis kit, primed by a TRBC-specific oligonucleotide, was used to synthesize first-strand cDNA from all RNA. After uracil-DNA glycosylase treatment, a first 18-cycle PCR used universal primers M1SS and BC2_uni_R on all cDNA. The study's processing was this. Normalization of each sample was performed by random selection of 1 million high-quality reads, each carrying a distinct molecular identifier. Instead of being binned into consensus sequences, reads with shared molecular identifiers were discarded. MiTCR, set to a Q25 quality threshold and the strictest error-elimination algorithm, was used for CDR3 identification, clonotype clustering and error correction. A nonparametric unseen species model with Euler transformation was used to estimate a lower bound on total TCR beta diversity. The public reads were quality trimmed at Q25 with fastp and then assembled into clones with MiXCR by TCRdb, keeping productive beta chains. Every CDR3 protein is listed once, alongside the most common genes and DNA of its rows. TCRdb's processing, not the authors' own work, is the source of the V and J calls. The sample table lists 270,000 or so distinct CDR3 sequences, 25% to 30% of them with a count of one. The ten largest clones take up over 25% of the sample.

This specimen comes from a study of blood T cells in healthy people across ages (dated by TCRdb to 2015 to 2017). Study-level background: In model experiments, template switching captured about one uniquely barcoded TCR beta cDNA molecule for every two T cells. Four age groups were formed from the donors: young (average approximately 15 years), middle-aged (around 41), aged (more than 55) and long-lived (82). To avoid experimental bias, donors of different ages were randomly spread across the sequencing lanes. To track age-related changes in TCR beta repertoire diversity, the study relied on deep sequencing normalized with unique cDNA molecular identifiers. The study analyzed two additional independent replicas of 1 million unique cDNA reads from the same blood draw for two donors, one aged 18 to 30 and one aged 80 or older.

What the work shows at the level of the full study, not this receptor alone: Observed TCR beta diversity correlated strongly with the percentage of naive T cells measured by flow cytometry. Total diversity estimates from one million sequenced T cells were considered lower bounds and underestimates. Compared with the aged group, more naive CD4+ T cells, fewer expanded clones and increased TCR diversity were shown by the long-lived group, suggesting age selection. Donor CMV infection status was unknown, potentially confounding age-related changes in expanded clonotypes. Bulk unsorted PBMC profiling prevented conclusive comparison of naive and antigen-experienced compartments. Observed TCR beta diversity per million T cells fell roughly linearly with age, and a significant reduction was already apparent by age around 40.

Systemically healthy Caucasian individuals from Russia, approximately 39 in total and aged 6 to 90 years, were included as donors. Ten milliliters of peripheral blood were collected from each donor into EDTA-treated Vacutainer tubes. Ficoll-Paque density-gradient centrifugation was used to isolate PBMCs, with at least 6.5 million obtained per sample. Trizol reagent was used to extract total RNA from PBMCs, with at least 5.5 micrograms per sample. For every donor, an aliquot of PBMCs went through flow cytometry to measure the percentages of naive CD45RAhigh/CD27high T cells. The receptor chain draws on TRBV20-1 and TRBJ2-5, and 7 bases in between align with TRBD2. The end of the DNA fits TRBJ2-1 better, so the J call may be wrong. The receptor was isolated from a woman in her seventies in good health. Sequenced material: blood. Here is the DNA: TGCAGTGCTCCCCCTAGCGGTTACAATGAGCAGTTCTTC. The translation is CSAPPSGYNEQFF.